These 13 T cell receptor beta chains were sequenced from one sample in a study of CD8 T cells in ankylosing spondylitis. TCRdb ran MiXCR on the 5' RACE reads and lists one entry per CDR3 protein. The sample holds about 160,000 distinct CDR3 sequences, roughly 10% seen once. The sequenced material came from blood, either unsorted or a sorted T cell fraction (not recorded which). These receptors all come from a female donor with ankylosing spondylitis or in good health (not recorded which).

This clonotype was seen only a few times. The chain's CDR3 is CASRPGNIGELFF. In DNA form, the CDR3 reads TGTGCCAGCAGGCCAGGGAATATCGGGGAGCTGTTTTTT. This chain connects TRBV25-1 to TRBJ2-2; D is perhaps TRBD1 (5 bases). Germline-derived CDR1 and CDR2 are MGHDK and SYGVNS. Trimming took 6 bases from V and 7 from J, leaving 12 bases between them. CDR3 length equals 13 residues.

The sample holds a few counts of this clonotype. This chain links TRBV14 with TRBJ2-1, with a weak D call TRBD2 (6 bases). CDR1 is SGHDN, CDR2 FVKESK, per germline. The CDR3 contains 16 residues. The V gene lost 5 bases and the J gene lost 0 bases, with 14 bases spanning the gap. CDR3 DNA sequence: TGTGCCAGCAGCAACAGGAGGGCCGGCTCCTACAATGAGCAGTTCTTC. Translated, it gives CASSNRRAGSYNEQFF.

The sample holds a few counts of this clonotype. The chain employs TRBV27 and TRBJ2-5, with a weak D call TRBD2 (5 bases). This CDR3 has 15 amino acids. Germline CDR1 reads MNHEY; CDR2 reads SMNVEV (reference sequence). The V end lost 1 base, the J end lost 2 bases, and 11 bases lay between the germline ends. The CDR3 DNA is TGTGCCAGCAGTTTATTTTCGGACTTTCAAGAGACCCAGTACTTC. Its protein product is CASSLFSDFQETQYF.

The chain joins TRBV27 to TRBJ2-5, with D perhaps TRBD2 (6 bases). The germline V gene has CDR1 MNHEY and CDR2 SMNVEV (reference sequence). The CDR3 length is 14 residues. The ends were cut back, 3 bases at V and 3 bases at J, with 11 bases in the middle. The CDR3 reads CASSLTRVEETQYF. CDR3 DNA sequence: TGTGCCAGCAGTTTGACTAGAGTTGAAGAGACCCAGTACTTC.

This clonotype turned up a few times. The rearrangement uses TRBV3-1 and TRBJ2-7, with 7 positions matching TRBD1. This CDR3 has 15 residues. With 2 bases clipped from V and 2 bases from J, the junction kept 6 bases outside the gene matches. The germline CDR1 and CDR2 sequences are LGHDT and YNNKEL (reference sequence). CDR3 bases: TGTGCCAGCAGCCAATGGACAGGCATCGCCTACGAGCAGTACTTC. It is translated as CASSQWTGIAYEQYF.

This clonotype has just a few counts. The CDR3 sequence is CASKSTLAGSYEQYF. The DNA for the CDR3 is TGTGCCAGCAAAAGCACCCTAGCGGGGTCCTACGAGCAGTACTTC. This chain uses TRBV27 with TRBJ2-7; 9 nucleotides agree with TRBD2. Germline V gene sequence: CDR1 MNHEY, CDR2 SMNVEV (reference sequence). Trimming cost V 7 bases and J 1 base; bases outside gene matches: 8. CDR3 length equals 15 residues.

The chain couples TRBV7-2 to TRBJ2-7, with unresolved D. Trimming pared 2 bases from V and 5 bases from J, leaving 16 bases between. This CDR3 is 15 amino acids long. Germline V gene sequence: CDR1 SGHTA, CDR2 FQGNSA. The chain's CDR3 is CASSLRVGPSDEQYF. The CDR3 nucleotides are TGTGCCAGCAGCTTAAGGGTCGGTCCGAGCGACGAGCAGTACTTC.

V usage is TRBV6-5 and J usage is TRBJ2-5; possible D gene TRBD2, 6 bases. V was pared by 10 bases and J by 5 bases, with 14 bases between. The length of the CDR3 is 12 residues. Germline CDR1 MNHEY, CDR2 SVGAGI. In DNA form, the CDR3 reads TGTGCCACCTCTCCCCGGGGGGAGACCCAGTACTTC. Translated, it gives CATSPRGETQYF.

This clonotype has just a few counts. V and J are TRBV21-1 and TRBJ2-7. TRBV21-1 is tagged as a pseudogene. This CDR3 comprises 13 residues. The CDR3 sequence: CASSLRDLYEQYF. Written as DNA, the CDR3 is TGTGCCAGCAGCCTAAGGGATCTATACGAGCAGTACTTC.

CDR3 DNA: TGTGCCAGCAGCCTTAGCGGGAGGGCCCCGTTCGATACAGATACGCAGTATTTT. As protein: CASSLSGRAPFDTDTQYF. This chain links TRBV7-3 with TRBJ2-3; 11 bases align to TRBD2. After removal of 5 bases from V and 3 bases from J, the junction contained 13 bases not matched to a gene. CDR3 size: 18 residues. The germline CDR1 and CDR2 sequences are SGHTA and FQGTGA.

This clonotype was counted at least ten times. This chain links TRBV12-3 or TRBV12-4 with TRBJ2-2; D remains unclear. The CDR3 has 11 amino acids. V lost 3 bases and J lost 6, with 2 bases in between. The CDR3 loop is CASSFPGELFF. DNA for the CDR3: TGTGCCAGCAGTTTCCCCGGGGAGCTGTTTTTT.

The gene calls are TRBV7-8 and TRBJ2-6; no clear D. The CDR3 contains 16 residues. Trimming stripped 5 bases from V and 0 bases from J, with 11 bases between. Germline CDR1 is SGHVS and CDR2 is FQNEAQ. The chain's CDR3 is CASSPPISSGANVLTF. The CDR3 DNA reads TGTGCCAGCAGCCCGCCAATTAGCTCTGGGGCCAACGTCCTGACTTTC.

The chain is built from TRBV29-1 and TRBJ2-7; 11 nucleotides line up with TRBD2. Germline CDR1 and CDR2: SQVTM and ANQGSEA. With 5 bases clipped from V and 2 bases from J, the junction kept 8 bases outside the gene matches. CDR3 length: 15 residues. The CDR3 DNA sequence: TGCAGCGTTCGCAAACCTAGCGGGAGGACCTACGAGCAGTACTTC. Translated: CSVRKPSGRTYEQYF.